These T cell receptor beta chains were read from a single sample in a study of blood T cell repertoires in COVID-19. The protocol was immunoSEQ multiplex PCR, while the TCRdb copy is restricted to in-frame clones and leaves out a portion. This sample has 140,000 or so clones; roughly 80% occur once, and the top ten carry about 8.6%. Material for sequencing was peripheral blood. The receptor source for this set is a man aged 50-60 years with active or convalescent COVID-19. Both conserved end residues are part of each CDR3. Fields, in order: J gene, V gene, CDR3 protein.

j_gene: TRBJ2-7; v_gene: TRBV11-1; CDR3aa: CASSYTGTGGDEQYF
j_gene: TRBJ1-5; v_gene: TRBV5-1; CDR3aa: CASSPQGAPNQPQHF
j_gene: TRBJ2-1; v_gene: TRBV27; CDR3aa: CASSITGTGGYLEQFF
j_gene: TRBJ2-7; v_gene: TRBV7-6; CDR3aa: CASTLAGGPDEQYF
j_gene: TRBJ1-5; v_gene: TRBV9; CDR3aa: CASSVAGGPNQPQHF
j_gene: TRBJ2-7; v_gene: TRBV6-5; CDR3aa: CASSYGLAGGYEQYF
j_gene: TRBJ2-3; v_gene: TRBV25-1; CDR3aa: CASSIVLADTQYF
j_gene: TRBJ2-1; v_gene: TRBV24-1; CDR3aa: CATSDQRERENEQFF
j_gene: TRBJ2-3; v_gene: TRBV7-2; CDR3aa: CASSDRERYTDTQYF
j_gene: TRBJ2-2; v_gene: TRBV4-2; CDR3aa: CASSQAGTGGAGTGELFF
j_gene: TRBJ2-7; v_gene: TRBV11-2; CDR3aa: CASSATSGNYEQYF
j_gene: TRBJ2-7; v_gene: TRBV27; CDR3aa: CASSFDTGPYEQYF
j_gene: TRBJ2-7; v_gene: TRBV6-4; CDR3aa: CASSFSGYRGAYEQYF
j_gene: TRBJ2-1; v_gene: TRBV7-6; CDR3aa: CASSSRTSGSYNEQFF
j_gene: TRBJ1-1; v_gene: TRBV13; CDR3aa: CASSFGRATMNTEAFF
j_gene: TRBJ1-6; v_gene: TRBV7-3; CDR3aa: CASSFGQAGSPLHF
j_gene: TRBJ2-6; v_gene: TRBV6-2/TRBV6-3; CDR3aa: CASSFGGANVLTF
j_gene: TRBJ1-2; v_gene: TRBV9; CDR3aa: CASSLRQEVGYGYTF
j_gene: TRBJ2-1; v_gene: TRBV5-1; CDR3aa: CASSWGPGTSGPEQFF
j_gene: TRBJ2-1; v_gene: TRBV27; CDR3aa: CASSSEAYNEQFF